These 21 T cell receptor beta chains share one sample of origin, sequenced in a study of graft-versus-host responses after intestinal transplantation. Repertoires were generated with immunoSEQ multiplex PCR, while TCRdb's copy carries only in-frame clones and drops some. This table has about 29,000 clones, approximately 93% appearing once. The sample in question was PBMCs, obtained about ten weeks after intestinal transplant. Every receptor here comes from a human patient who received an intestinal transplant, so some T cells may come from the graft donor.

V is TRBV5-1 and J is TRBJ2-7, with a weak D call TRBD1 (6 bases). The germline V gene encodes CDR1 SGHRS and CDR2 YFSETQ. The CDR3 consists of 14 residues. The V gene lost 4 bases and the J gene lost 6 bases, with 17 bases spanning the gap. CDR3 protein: CASSMGAWSIEQYF. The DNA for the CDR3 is TGCGCCAGCAGCATGGGGGCCTGGTCTATCGAGCAGTACTTC. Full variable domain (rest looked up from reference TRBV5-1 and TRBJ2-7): KAGVTQTPRYLIKTRGQQVTLSCSPISGHRSVSWYQQTPGQGLQFLFEYFSETQRNKGNFPGRFSGRQFSNSRSEMNVSTLELGDSALYLCASSMGAWSIEQYFGPGTRLTVT.

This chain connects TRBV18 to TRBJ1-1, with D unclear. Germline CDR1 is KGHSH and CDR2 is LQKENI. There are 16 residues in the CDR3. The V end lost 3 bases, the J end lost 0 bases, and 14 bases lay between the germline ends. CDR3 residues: CASSPPPQTMNTEAFF. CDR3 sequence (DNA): TGTGCCAGCTCACCCCCTCCGCAGACCATGAACACTGAAGCTTTCTTT.

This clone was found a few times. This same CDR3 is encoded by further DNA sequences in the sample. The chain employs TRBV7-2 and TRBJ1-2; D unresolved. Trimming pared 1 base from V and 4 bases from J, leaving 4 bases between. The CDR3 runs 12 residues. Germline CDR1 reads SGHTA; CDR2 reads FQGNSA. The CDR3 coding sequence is TGTGCCAGCAGCTTAGGGGGCTATGGCTACACCTTC. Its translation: CASSLGGYGYTF.

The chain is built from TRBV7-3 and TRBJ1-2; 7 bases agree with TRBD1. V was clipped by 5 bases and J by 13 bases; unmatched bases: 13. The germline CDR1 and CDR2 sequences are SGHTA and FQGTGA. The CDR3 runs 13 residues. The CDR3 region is CASSLGTAGIVTF. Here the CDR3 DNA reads TGTGCCAGCAGCCTAGGGACAGCCGGTATTGTCACCTTC.

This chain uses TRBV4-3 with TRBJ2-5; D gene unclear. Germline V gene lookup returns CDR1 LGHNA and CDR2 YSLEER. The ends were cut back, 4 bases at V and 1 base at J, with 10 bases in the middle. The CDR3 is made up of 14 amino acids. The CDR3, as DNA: TGCGCCAGCAGCCTCTGGCCTAGCCAAGAGACCCAGTACTTC. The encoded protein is CASSLWPSQETQYF.

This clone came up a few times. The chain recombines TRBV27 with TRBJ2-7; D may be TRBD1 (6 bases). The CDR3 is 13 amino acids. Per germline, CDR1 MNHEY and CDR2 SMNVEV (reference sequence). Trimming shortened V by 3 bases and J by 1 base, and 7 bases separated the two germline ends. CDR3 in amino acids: CASSFRGSYEQYF. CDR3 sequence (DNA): TGTGCCAGCAGTTTCAGGGGTTCCTACGAGCAGTACTTC.

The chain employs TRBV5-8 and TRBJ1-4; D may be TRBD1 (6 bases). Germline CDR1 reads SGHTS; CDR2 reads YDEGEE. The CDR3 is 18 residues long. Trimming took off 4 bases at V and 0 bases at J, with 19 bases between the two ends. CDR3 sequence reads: CASSRTVFVDATNEKLFF. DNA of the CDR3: TGTGCCAGCAGCAGGACAGTTTTCGTGGATGCAACTAATGAAAAACTGTTTTTT.

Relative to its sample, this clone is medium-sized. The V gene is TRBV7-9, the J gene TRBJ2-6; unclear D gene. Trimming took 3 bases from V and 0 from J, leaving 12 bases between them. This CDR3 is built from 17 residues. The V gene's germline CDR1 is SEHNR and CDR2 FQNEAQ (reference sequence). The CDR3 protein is CASSLFGSSSGANVLTF. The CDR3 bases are TGTGCCAGCAGCTTGTTTGGCAGTTCCTCTGGGGCCAACGTCCTGACTTTC.

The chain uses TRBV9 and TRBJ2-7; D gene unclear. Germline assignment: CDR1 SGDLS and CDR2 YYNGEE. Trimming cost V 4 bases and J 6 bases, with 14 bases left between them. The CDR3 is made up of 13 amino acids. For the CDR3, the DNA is TGTGCCAGCAGCAACCGAGGAGAAGTCGAGCAGTACTTC. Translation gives CASSNRGEVEQYF.

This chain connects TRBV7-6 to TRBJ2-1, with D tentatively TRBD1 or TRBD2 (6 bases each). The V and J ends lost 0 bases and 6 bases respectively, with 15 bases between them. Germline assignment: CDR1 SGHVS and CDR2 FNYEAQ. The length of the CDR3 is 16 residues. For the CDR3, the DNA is TGTGCCAGCAGCTTAGCGTTGTCGGGGGCGGTCAATGAGCAGTTCTTC. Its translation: CASSLALSGAVNEQFF.

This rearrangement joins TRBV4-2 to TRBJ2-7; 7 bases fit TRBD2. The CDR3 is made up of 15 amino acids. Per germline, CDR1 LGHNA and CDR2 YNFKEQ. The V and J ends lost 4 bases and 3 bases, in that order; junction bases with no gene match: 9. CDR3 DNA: TGTGCCAGCAGCCCTCTCCCCGCGGGGGACTACGAGCAGTACTTC. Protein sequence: CASSPLPAGDYEQYF.

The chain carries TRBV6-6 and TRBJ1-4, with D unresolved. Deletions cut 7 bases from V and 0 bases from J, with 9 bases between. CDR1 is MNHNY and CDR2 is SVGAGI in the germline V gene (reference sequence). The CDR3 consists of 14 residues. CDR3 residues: CASTFEATNEKLFF. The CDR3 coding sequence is TGTGCCAGCACGTTCGAGGCAACTAATGAAAAACTGTTTTTT.

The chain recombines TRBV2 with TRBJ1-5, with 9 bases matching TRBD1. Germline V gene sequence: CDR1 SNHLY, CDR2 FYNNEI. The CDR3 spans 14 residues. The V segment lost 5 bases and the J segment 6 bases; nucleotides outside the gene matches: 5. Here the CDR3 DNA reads TGTGCCAGCAGTTCACAGGGGGCTAGTCAGCCCCAGCATTTT. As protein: CASSSQGASQPQHF.

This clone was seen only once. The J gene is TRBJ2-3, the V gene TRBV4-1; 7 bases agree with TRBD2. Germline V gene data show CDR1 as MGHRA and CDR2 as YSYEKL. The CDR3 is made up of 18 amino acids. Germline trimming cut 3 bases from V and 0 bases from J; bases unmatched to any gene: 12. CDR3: CASSQIPGLVFSTDTQYF. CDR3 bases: TGCGCCAGCAGCCAGATCCCCGGACTAGTGTTTAGCACAGATACGCAGTATTTT.

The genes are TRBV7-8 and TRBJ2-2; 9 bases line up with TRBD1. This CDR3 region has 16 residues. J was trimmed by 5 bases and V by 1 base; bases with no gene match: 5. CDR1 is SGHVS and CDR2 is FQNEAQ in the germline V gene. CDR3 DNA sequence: TGTGCCAGCAGCTTAGGAACAGGGGGCTGGACCGGGGAGCTGTTTTTT. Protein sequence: CASSLGTGGWTGELFF.

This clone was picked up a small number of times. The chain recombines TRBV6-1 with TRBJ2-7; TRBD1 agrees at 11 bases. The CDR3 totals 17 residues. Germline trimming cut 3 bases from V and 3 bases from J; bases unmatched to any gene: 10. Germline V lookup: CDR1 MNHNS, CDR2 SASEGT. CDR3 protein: CASSEALVGTGGYEQYF. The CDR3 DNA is TGTGCCAGCAGTGAGGCCCTAGTAGGGACAGGGGGCTACGAGCAGTACTTC.

CDR3 protein: CASSYSGDRGSPLHF. The CDR3 DNA reads TGTGCCAGCAGTTACTCTGGGGACAGGGGTTCACCCCTCCACTTT. V gene TRBV6-5 combines with J gene TRBJ1-6; 10 bases align to TRBD1. There are 15 residues in the CDR3. Germline V gene lookup returns CDR1 MNHEY and CDR2 SVGAGI. J gave up 9 bases and V 0 bases, and 2 bases lay outside the gene matches.

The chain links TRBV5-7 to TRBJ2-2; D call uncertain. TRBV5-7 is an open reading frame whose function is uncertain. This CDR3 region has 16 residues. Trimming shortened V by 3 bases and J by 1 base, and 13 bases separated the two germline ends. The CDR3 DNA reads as TGTGCCAGCAGCTACATGATAGTCAAGAACACCGGGGAGCTGTTTTTT. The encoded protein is CASSYMIVKNTGELFF.

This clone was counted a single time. The CDR3 DNA follows: TGTGCCAGCAGCCTGCACCGGGACCGCCGGTGGGATACGCAGTATTTT. Its protein is CASSLHRDRRWDTQYF. This chain joins TRBV27 and TRBJ2-3; D may match TRBD1 or TRBD2 (5 bases each). This CDR3 region has 16 residues. V was trimmed by 6 bases and J by 6 bases, leaving 22 bases between them. From germline, CDR1 is MNHEY and CDR2 SMNVEV (reference sequence).

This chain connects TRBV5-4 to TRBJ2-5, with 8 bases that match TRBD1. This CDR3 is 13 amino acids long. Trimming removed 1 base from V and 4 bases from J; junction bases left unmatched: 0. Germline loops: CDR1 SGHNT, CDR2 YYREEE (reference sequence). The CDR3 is CASSLTGGETQYF. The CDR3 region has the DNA TGTGCCAGCAGCTTGACAGGGGGAGAGACCCAGTACTTC. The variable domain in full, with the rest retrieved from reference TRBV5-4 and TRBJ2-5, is ETGVTQSPTHLIKTRGQQVTLRCSSQSGHNTVSWYQQALGQGPQFIFQYYREEENGRGNFPPRFSGLQFPNYSSELNVNALELDDSALYLCASSLTGGETQYFGPGTRLLVL.

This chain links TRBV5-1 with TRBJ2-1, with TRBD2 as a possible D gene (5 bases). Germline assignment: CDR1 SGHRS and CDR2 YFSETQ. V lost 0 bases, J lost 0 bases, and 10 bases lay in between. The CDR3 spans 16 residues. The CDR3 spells CASSLGLAYSYNEQFF. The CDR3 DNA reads TGCGCCAGCAGCTTGGGCCTAGCCTACTCCTACAATGAGCAGTTCTTC.